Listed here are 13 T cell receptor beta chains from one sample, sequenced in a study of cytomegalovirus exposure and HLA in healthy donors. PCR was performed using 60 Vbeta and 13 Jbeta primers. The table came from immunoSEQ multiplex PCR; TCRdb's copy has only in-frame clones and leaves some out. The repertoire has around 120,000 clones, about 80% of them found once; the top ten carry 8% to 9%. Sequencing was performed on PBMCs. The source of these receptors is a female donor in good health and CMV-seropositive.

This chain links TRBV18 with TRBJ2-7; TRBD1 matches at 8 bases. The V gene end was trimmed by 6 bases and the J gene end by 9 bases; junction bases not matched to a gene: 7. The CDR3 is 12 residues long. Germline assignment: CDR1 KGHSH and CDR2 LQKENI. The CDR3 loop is CASSPGGGLQYF. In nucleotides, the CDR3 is TGTGCCAGCTCCCCAGGGGGCGGTTTGCAGTACTTC.

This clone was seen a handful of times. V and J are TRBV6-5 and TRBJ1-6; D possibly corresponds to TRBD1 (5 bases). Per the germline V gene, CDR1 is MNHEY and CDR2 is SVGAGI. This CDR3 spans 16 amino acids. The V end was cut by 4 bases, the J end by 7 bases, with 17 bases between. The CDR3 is CASSSQGRVWNSPLHF. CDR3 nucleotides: TGTGCCAGCAGTTCCCAGGGTAGAGTGTGGAATTCACCCCTCCACTTT.

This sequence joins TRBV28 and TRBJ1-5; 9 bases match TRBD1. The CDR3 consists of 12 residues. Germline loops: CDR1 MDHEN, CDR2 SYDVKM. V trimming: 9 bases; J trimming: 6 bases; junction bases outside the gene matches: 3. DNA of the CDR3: TGTGCCAGTAGGGACAGGGTTCAGCCCCAGCATTTT. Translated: CASRDRVQPQHF.

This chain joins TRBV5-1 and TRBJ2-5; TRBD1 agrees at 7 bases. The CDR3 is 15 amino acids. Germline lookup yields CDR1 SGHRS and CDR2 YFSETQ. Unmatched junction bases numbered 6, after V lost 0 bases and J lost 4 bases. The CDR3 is CASSLEVGGRETQYF. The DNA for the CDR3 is TGCGCCAGCAGCTTGGAAGTAGGGGGCAGAGAGACCCAGTACTTC.

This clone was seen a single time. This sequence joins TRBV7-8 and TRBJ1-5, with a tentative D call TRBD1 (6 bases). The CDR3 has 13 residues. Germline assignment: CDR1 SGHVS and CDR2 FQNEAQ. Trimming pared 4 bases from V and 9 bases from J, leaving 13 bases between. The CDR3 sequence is CASSSGEQGPQHF. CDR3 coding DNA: TGTGCCAGCAGCTCAGGGGAGCAGGGGCCCCAGCATTTT.

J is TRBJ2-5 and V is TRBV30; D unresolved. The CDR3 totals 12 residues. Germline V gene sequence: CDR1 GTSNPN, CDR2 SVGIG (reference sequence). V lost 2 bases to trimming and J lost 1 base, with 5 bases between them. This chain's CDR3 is CAWSPFQETQYF. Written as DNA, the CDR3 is TGTGCCTGGAGTCCCTTCCAAGAGACCCAGTACTTC.

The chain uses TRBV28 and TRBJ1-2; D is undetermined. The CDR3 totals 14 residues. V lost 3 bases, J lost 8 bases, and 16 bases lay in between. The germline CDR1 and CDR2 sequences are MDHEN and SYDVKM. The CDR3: CASSFAGSNRGYTF. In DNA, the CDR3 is TGTGCCAGCAGTTTCGCAGGCTCTAATCGGGGCTACACCTTC.

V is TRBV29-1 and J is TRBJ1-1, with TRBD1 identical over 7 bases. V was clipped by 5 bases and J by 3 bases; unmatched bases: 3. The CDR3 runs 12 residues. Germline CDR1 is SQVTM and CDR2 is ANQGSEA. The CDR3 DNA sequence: TGCAGCGTTAGGACAGGCTACACTGAAGCTTTCTTT. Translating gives CSVRTGYTEAFF.

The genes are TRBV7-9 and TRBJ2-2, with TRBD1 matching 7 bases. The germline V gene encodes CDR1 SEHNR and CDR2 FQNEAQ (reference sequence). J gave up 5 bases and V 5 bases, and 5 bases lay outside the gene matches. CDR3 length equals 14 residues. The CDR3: CASSPGGGTGELFF. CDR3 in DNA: TGTGCCAGCAGCCCAGGGGGTGGAACCGGGGAGCTGTTTTTT.

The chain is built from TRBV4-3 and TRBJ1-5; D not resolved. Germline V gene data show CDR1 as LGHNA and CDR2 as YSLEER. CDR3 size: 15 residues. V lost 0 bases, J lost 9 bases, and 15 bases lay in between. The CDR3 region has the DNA TGCGCCAGCAGCCAAGAGGTGTCCGGGGTCCGGCCCCAGCATTTT. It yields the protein CASSQEVSGVRPQHF.

DNA for the CDR3: TGTGCCAGCAGCTCCTCAGGGGCGGAAGCTAACTATGGCTACACCTTC. It yields the protein CASSSSGAEANYGYTF. The rearrangement links TRBV5-4 to TRBJ1-2; possibly TRBD1 for D (6 bases). There are 16 residues in the CDR3. Trimming cost V 3 bases and J 0 bases, with 15 bases left between them. Looked up from germline, CDR1 is SGHNT and CDR2 is YYREEE (reference sequence).

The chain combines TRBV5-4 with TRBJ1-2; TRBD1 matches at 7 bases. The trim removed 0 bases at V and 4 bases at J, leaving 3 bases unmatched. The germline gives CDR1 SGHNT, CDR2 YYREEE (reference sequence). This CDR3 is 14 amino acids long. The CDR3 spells CASSLARDSYGYTF. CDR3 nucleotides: TGTGCCAGCAGCTTGGCCCGGGACAGCTATGGCTACACCTTC. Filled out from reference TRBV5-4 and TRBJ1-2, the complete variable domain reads ETGVTQSPTHLIKTRGQQVTLRCSSQSGHNTVSWYQQALGQGPQFIFQYYREEENGRGNFPPRFSGLQFPNYSSELNVNALELDDSALYLCASSLARDSYGYTFGSGTRLTVV.

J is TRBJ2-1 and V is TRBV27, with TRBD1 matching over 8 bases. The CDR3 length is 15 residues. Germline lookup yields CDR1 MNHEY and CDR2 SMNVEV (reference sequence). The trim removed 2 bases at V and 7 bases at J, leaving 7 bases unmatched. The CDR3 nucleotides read TGTGCCAGCAGTTTAAGGCCTGACAGGGGTAATGAGCAGTTCTTC. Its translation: CASSLRPDRGNEQFF.